The 14 T cell receptor beta chains presented below share a single source sample, sequenced in a study of cytomegalovirus exposure and HLA in healthy donors. PCR used 60 Vbeta primers and 13 Jbeta primers. The protocol was immunoSEQ multiplex PCR, while the TCRdb copy is restricted to in-frame clones and leaves out a portion. The sample has roughly 130,000 clones; 80% to 85% are singletons. The sequenced material came from PBMCs. These receptors all stem from a man aged 30 to 45 in good health and CMV-seronegative.

The genes are TRBV28 and TRBJ1-5; D unresolved. Germline CDR1 and CDR2: MDHEN and SYDVKM. The CDR3 contains 15 residues. V gave up 1 base and J gave up 7 bases, with 14 bases separating them. CDR3 amino acids: CASSLSTEGFQPQHF. The CDR3 DNA is TGTGCCAGCAGTTTATCTACAGAGGGCTTCCAGCCCCAGCATTTT.

This clone was seen a few times. The chain combines TRBV25-1 with TRBJ2-7, with D possibly TRBD2 on 7 matching bases. Between the trimmed V and J ends, which lost 5 bases and 2 bases, there was a span of 13 bases. CDR3 length equals 14 residues. Per the germline V gene, CDR1 is MGHDK and CDR2 is SYGVNS. This CDR3 reads CASSSGGRAYEQYF. DNA for the CDR3: TGTGCCAGCAGTTCGGGGGGCAGGGCCTACGAGCAGTACTTC.

Concerning this clone: At the DNA level, this CDR3 is encoded by other sequences in the same sample as well. V gene TRBV7-2 combines with J gene TRBJ1-3; no clear D gene. V dropped 4 bases and J dropped 1 base, with 5 bases sitting between them. CDR1 and CDR2 (germline): SGHTA, FQGNSA. The CDR3 loop spans 13 amino acids. CDR3 sequence (DNA): TGTGCCAGCAGCTCAGTTTCTGGAAACACCATATATTTT. It yields the protein CASSSVSGNTIYF.

This clone was recorded a few times. The chain carries TRBV14 and TRBJ1-6; D call uncertain. The CDR3 is made up of 13 amino acids. V was shortened by 4 bases and J by 7 bases, with 8 bases between the two germline ends. Germline V gene lookup returns CDR1 SGHDN and CDR2 FVKESK. The CDR3 region is CASSPTANSPLHF. The CDR3 DNA is TGTGCCAGCAGCCCAACAGCAAATTCACCCCTCCACTTT.

For this clone: The germline gene is not matched at one end of the junction; a read error may be the cause. The genes are TRBV14 and TRBJ2-3, with TRBD2 matching 9 bases. CDR3 size: 16 residues. Per the germline V gene, CDR1 is SGHDN and CDR2 is FVKESK. In nucleotides, the CDR3 is TGTGCCAGCAGCCAACGGCGGGGGGGCAGCAAAGATACGCAGTATTTT. Translated, it gives CASSQRRGGSKDTQYF.

This chain links TRBV18 with TRBJ1-5; D is ambiguous. V was shortened by 2 bases and J by 3 bases, with 14 bases between the two germline ends. This CDR3 is 16 amino acids long. Per germline, CDR1 KGHSH and CDR2 LQKENI. The CDR3 nucleotides are TGTGCCAGCTCACCATTCTTCCAGGCCCCCAATCAGCCCCAGCATTTT. Protein sequence: CASSPFFQAPNQPQHF.

J is TRBJ2-7 and V is TRBV29-1; D may be TRBD1 (5 bases). Germline V gene lookup returns CDR1 SQVTM and CDR2 ANQGSEA. V lost 0 bases and J 2 bases, leaving 5 bases between the germline ends. The CDR3 is 12 residues long. CDR3 sequence reads: CSVEEGPYEQYF. The CDR3 DNA reads as TGCAGCGTTGAAGAGGGGCCCTACGAGCAGTACTTC.

The rearrangement links TRBV7-9 to TRBJ1-5, with 8 bases identical to TRBD1. V gave up 6 bases and J gave up 4 bases; unmatched junction bases: 11. CDR3 length: 16 amino acids. CDR1 is SEHNR, CDR2 FQNEAQ, per germline (reference sequence). CDR3 protein: CASSRGQGFGNQPQHF. CDR3 bases: TGTGCCAGCAGTCGAGGACAGGGCTTTGGGAATCAGCCCCAGCATTTT.

The rearrangement links TRBV7-2 to TRBJ1-5; D may be TRBD1 (5 bases). The CDR3 has 16 amino acids. With 1 base removed from V and 1 base from J, the gap between germline ends came to 11 bases. The germline gives CDR1 SGHTA, CDR2 FQGNSA. CDR3 DNA: TGTGCCAGCAGCTTAGATTCGGCAGGGAGCAATCAGCCCCAGCATTTT. Translation gives CASSLDSAGSNQPQHF.

A single count supports this clone. V usage is TRBV19 and J usage is TRBJ2-3, with D unresolved. Germline CDR1 LNHDA, CDR2 SQIVND (reference sequence). CDR3 length equals 16 residues. V lost 0 bases, J lost 1 base, and 11 bases lay in between. The CDR3 DNA reads as TGTGCCAGTAGTATAGATCGTGGGCAGGGCACAGATACGCAGTATTTT. Protein product: CASSIDRGQGTDTQYF. Supplemented by reference TRBV19 and TRBJ2-3, the full variable domain reads DGGITQSPKYLFRKEGQNVTLSCEQNLNHDAMYWYRQDPGQGLRLIYYSQIVNDFQKGDIAEGYSVSREKKESFPLTVTSAQKNPTAFYLCASSIDRGQGTDTQYFGPGTRLTVL.

The chain couples TRBV5-6 to TRBJ2-5, with 9 bases lining up with TRBD2. J was trimmed by 1 base and V by 1 base; bases with no gene match: 2. CDR1 and CDR2 from the germline V gene are SGHDT and YYEEEE. The CDR3 loop spans 15 amino acids. This CDR3 reads CASSLPSGAQETQYF. The CDR3 DNA reads TGTGCCAGCAGCTTGCCTAGCGGGGCCCAAGAGACCCAGTACTTC.

This sequence joins TRBV30 and TRBJ2-7; possible D gene TRBD2, 6 bases. The CDR3 runs to 12 residues. Trimming took 3 bases from V and 1 from J, leaving 7 bases between them. The germline V gene has CDR1 GTSNPN and CDR2 SVGIG (reference sequence). The CDR3 DNA reads as TGTGCCTGGAGCCGGGGGTCCTACGAGCAGTACTTC. Protein sequence: CAWSRGSYEQYF.

The CDR3 is CSGGEYNEQFF. In DNA, the CDR3 is TGCAGTGGGGGGGAGTACAATGAGCAGTTCTTC. V is TRBV20-1 and J is TRBJ2-1; tentative D call: TRBD2 (6 bases). CDR1 is DFQATT, CDR2 SNEGSKA, per germline (reference sequence). The CDR3 runs to 11 residues. V lost 7 bases and J 4 bases, leaving 8 bases between the germline ends.

Here the CDR3 reads CAIHPHTDTGEYGYTF. CDR3 bases: TGTGCCATCCATCCCCATACAGACACAGGGGAATATGGCTACACCTTC. The V and J genes are TRBV10-3 and TRBJ1-2, with 7 nucleotides matching TRBD1. J gave up 5 bases and V 8 bases, and 17 bases lay outside the gene matches. This CDR3 is 16 amino acids long. Germline V gives CDR1 ENHRY, CDR2 SYGVKD.